This section outlines one T cell receptor (beta chain) sequence together with its context. This specimen comes from a study of OX40 agonist ivuxolimab in advanced cancers. Study overall: Hepatocellular carcinoma, melanoma, renal cell or head and neck cancer occurred in dose-escalation patients.

Germline V gives CDR1 SGHVS, CDR2 FQNEAQ. The CDR3 spans 14 residues. V lost 1 base and J lost 0, with 7 bases in between. The assay was immunoSEQ multiplex PCR, and TCRdb's table has in-frame clones only and misses some. The data show about 53,000 clones, 80% to 90% seen once. Source: CD4+ or CD8+ T cells sorted from blood, taken in a trial of the OX40 agonist ivuxolimab. The sequence derives from an adult with an advanced solid tumor such as melanoma, head and neck, liver or kidney cancer. The chain couples TRBV7-8 to TRBJ2-7; no clear D gene. CDR3: CASSLGQASYEQYF. The CDR3 DNA reads TGTGCCAGCAGCTTAGGGCAGGCCTCCTACGAGCAGTACTTC.